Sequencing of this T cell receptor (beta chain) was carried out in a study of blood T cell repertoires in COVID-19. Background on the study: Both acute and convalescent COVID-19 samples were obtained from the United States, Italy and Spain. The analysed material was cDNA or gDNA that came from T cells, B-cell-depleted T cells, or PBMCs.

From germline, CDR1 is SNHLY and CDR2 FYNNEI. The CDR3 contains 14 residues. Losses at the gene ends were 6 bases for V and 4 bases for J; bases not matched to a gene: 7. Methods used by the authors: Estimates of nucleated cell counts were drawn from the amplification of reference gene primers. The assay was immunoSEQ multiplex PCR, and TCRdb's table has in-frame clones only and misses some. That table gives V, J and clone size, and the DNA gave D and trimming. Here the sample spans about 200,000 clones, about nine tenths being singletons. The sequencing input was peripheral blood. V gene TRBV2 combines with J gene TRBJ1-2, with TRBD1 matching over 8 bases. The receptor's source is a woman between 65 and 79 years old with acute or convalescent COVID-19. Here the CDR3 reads CASSTTGVTYGYTF. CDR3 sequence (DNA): TGTGCCAGCAGCACGACAGGGGTTACCTATGGCTACACCTTC.